The clone carrying this TCR beta chain was recorded a few times. Its matching antigen is unknown. This entry belongs to a study of T cell repertoires in cytomegalovirus infection. Study findings and constraints: Across the ex vivo response, the dominant clonotypes were HLA-C-restricted CMV-specific TCR beta clonotypes.

The germline gives CDR1 LNHDA, CDR2 SQIVND (reference sequence). The CDR3 sequence is 14 residues long. V was pared by 1 base and J by 2 bases, with 7 bases between. TCRdb fed the reads into MiXCR, producing one record per CDR3 protein. The data contain approximately 300,000 distinct CDR3 sequences, around a quarter of them seen just once; the ten biggest clones take up about an eighth. This chain connects TRBV19 to TRBJ2-3; D not certain. This receptor was taken from a human donor in good health (CMV status not recorded). Some clones in this sample may be carry-over from other donors' samples. The sample consisted of cultured PBMCs, taken from culture after CMV antigen stimulation. CDR3 amino acids: CASSIGTATDTQYF. The DNA for the CDR3 is TGTGCCAGTAGTATAGGAACAGCCACAGATACGCAGTATTTT.